Listed here is a single TCR beta chain. The V and J ends lost 7 bases and 3 bases, in that order; junction bases with no gene match: 8. There are 15 residues in the CDR3. Germline assignment: CDR1 SNHLY and CDR2 FYNNEI. A single record per CDR3 protein comes from TCRdb applying MiXCR to the PCR reads. The sample yields approximately 670,000 distinct CDR3 sequences, about 20% seen once. This record belongs to a study of molecular identifiers for immune sequencing clone quantification. The chain is built from TRBV2 and TRBJ2-7; 11 nucleotides line up with TRBD1. Sequencing was carried out using naive CD8+ T cells from blood, with Jurkat cell RNA spiked in. The subset was: FACS-sorted CD8+CD4-CCR7+CD45RA+ naive T cells. The clonotype comes from a human donor in good health. Some libraries in this study had Jurkat cell RNA spiked in. This CDR3 is CASTDWTGGIYEQYF. For the CDR3, the DNA is TGTGCCAGCACCGACTGGACAGGGGGCATCTACGAGCAGTACTTC.